The 18 T cell receptor beta chains presented below share a single source sample, sequenced in a study of T cells in Graves' hyperthyroidism and ophthalmopathy. The TCR beta CDR3 regions underwent amplification using RNA transcripts as the source. During a first-round RT-PCR of the TCR CDR3, the HTBI primer set was used. TCRdb re-called the multiplex PCR reads with MiXCR, one entry per CDR3 protein. The data hold around 570,000 distinct CDR3 sequences, with just under 20% observed a single time. The sample taken for sequencing was blood. The receptors come from a man aged 40-55 years with Graves' ophthalmopathy.

This clonotype showed up many times. CDR3 nucleotide sequence: TGTGCCAGCAGAACTACAGGGGGGGCCTACGAGCAGTACTTC. It specifies CASRTTGGAYEQYF. The V and J genes are TRBV2 and TRBJ2-7, with D maybe TRBD1 (8 bases). The germline V gene has CDR1 SNHLY and CDR2 FYNNEI. V gave up 6 bases and J gave up 2 bases, with 14 bases separating them. The CDR3 is 14 residues long.

V is TRBV9 and J is TRBJ2-4; D perhaps matches TRBD2 (7 bases). Germline V gene data show CDR1 as SGDLS and CDR2 as YYNGEE. Trimming stripped 3 bases from V and 6 bases from J, with 13 bases between. This CDR3 has 14 amino acids. The CDR3 protein is CASSEAGEGNIQYF. CDR3 sequence (DNA): TGTGCCAGCAGCGAAGCAGGGGAGGGAAACATTCAGTACTTC.

The chain joins TRBV6-2 or TRBV6-3 to TRBJ1-5, with D unclear. V lost 7 bases and J 6 bases, leaving 7 bases between the germline ends. Germline-derived CDR1 and CDR2 are MNHEY and SVGEGT. This CDR3 region has 11 residues. Here the CDR3 DNA reads TGTGCCAGCAATCGGGGTCAGCCCCAGCATTTT. Encoded protein: CASNRGQPQHF.

This clonotype has a count of ten or more. V usage is TRBV28 and J usage is TRBJ1-4; TRBD1 might be the D (5 bases). Trimming pared 7 bases from V and 6 bases from J, leaving 12 bases between. Germline V lookup: CDR1 MDHEN, CDR2 SYDVKM. The CDR3 runs to 13 residues. CDR3 sequence (DNA): TGTGCCAGCACTGACCCAGGGCATGAAAAACTGTTTTTT. Amino acid sequence: CASTDPGHEKLFF. Variable domain in full (rest from reference TRBV28 and TRBJ1-4): DVKVTQSSRYLVKRTGEKVFLECVQDMDHENMFWYRQDPGLGLRLIYFSYDVKMKEKGDIPEGYSVSREKKERFSLILESASTNQTSMYLCASTDPGHEKLFFGSGTQLSVL.

This clonotype was found many times. This sequence joins TRBV4-1 and TRBJ1-1; D remains unclear. The CDR3 extends over 14 amino acids. The germline V and J ends were trimmed by 5 bases and 1 base, with 11 bases remaining between them. CDR1 is MGHRA, CDR2 YSYEKL, per germline. CDR3 sequence reads: CASSELYRNTEAFF. The CDR3 DNA reads TGCGCCAGCAGCGAGCTTTACAGGAACACTGAAGCTTTCTTT.

The chain couples TRBV20-1 to TRBJ2-3; 15 nucleotides align to TRBD2. CDR3 size: 16 residues. The trim removed 0 bases at V and 7 bases at J, leaving 5 bases unmatched. Germline CDR1 is DFQATT and CDR2 is SNEGSKA (reference sequence). The CDR3 loop is CSARDPGTSGRYTQYF. The CDR3 DNA sequence: TGCAGTGCTAGAGATCCCGGGACTAGCGGGAGGTATACGCAGTATTTT.

The gene calls are TRBV27 and TRBJ2-2; D is perhaps TRBD1 or TRBD2 (5 bases each). The V and J ends lost 0 bases and 7 bases respectively, with 12 bases between them. CDR3 length equals 15 residues. Germline CDR1 reads MNHEY; CDR2 reads SMNVEV (reference sequence). This CDR3 is CASSLSGGFGGELFF. The CDR3 DNA sequence: TGTGCCAGCAGTTTATCTGGGGGATTCGGCGGGGAGCTGTTTTTT.

This clonotype was found a few times. This chain links TRBV6-1 with TRBJ2-3; possible D gene TRBD1, 6 bases. CDR3 size: 15 residues. Per germline, CDR1 MNHNS and CDR2 SASEGT. V was shortened by 1 base and J by 3 bases, with 11 bases between the two germline ends. The CDR3 coding sequence is TGTGCCAGCAGTGAAGTCAGGGGTGGGACAGATACGCAGTATTTT. It translates to CASSEVRGGTDTQYF.

This clonotype was picked up a small number of times. The V and J genes are TRBV11-2 and TRBJ1-5; 9 bases are shared with TRBD1. The germline gives CDR1 SGHAT, CDR2 FQNNGV. The CDR3 sequence is 18 residues long. Trimming took 2 bases from V and 4 from J; bases not matched to a gene: 12. The CDR3 coding sequence is TGTGCCAGCAGCTTATACCTATCGGGGACAGGGCTAAATCAGCCCCAGCATTTT. Protein sequence: CASSLYLSGTGLNQPQHF.

In its sample, this clonotype was seen many times. The gene calls are TRBV2 and TRBJ2-3; 8 bases map to TRBD2. Germline V gives CDR1 SNHLY, CDR2 FYNNEI. This CDR3 is built from 15 residues. J gave up 2 bases and V 4 bases, and 5 bases lay outside the gene matches. Here the CDR3 reads CASSVRGGYTDTQYF. CDR3 sequence (DNA): TGTGCCAGCAGTGTGCGCGGGGGGTACACAGATACGCAGTATTTT.

This clonotype came up a few times. The rearrangement joins TRBV20-1 to TRBJ2-7, with D possibly TRBD2 on 5 matching bases. Germline assignment: CDR1 DFQATT and CDR2 SNEGSKA (reference sequence). V lost 3 bases, J lost 2 bases, and 17 bases lay in between. This CDR3 region has 15 residues. The CDR3 loop is CSASGTGERAYEQYF. CDR3 DNA: TGCAGTGCTAGTGGTACTGGGGAGAGGGCCTACGAGCAGTACTTC.

This clonotype was seen a handful of times. The chain couples TRBV2 to TRBJ1-6; 7 nucleotides align to TRBD1. V shed 4 bases and J 10 bases; nucleotides not matched to a gene: 4. The CDR3 is 13 amino acids. Germline CDR1 SNHLY, CDR2 FYNNEI. This chain's CDR3 is CASSVRRGSPLHF. The DNA for the CDR3 is TGTGCCAGCAGTGTACGCAGGGGGTCACCCCTCCACTTT.

This clonotype was seen only a few times. The CDR3 is CASSHLGQTEQFF. The CDR3, as DNA: TGTGCCAGCAGCCACCTTGGACAGACTGAGCAGTTCTTC. This sequence joins TRBV3-1 and TRBJ2-1; D is possibly TRBD1 (6 bases). The CDR3 spans 13 residues. Trimming took 3 bases from V and 9 from J, leaving 12 bases between them. Germline CDR1 and CDR2: LGHDT and YNNKEL (reference sequence).

This clonotype was seen a handful of times. V usage is TRBV2 and J usage is TRBJ2-6, with D hard to call. In germline, CDR1 is SNHLY, CDR2 FYNNEI. The V end lost 4 bases, the J end lost 2 bases, and 12 bases lay between the germline ends. The CDR3 totals 16 residues. The CDR3 sequence: CASSGPVVAGANVLTF. CDR3 nucleotides: TGTGCCAGCAGTGGGCCCGTGGTGGCTGGGGCCAACGTCCTGACTTTC.

In its sample, this clonotype was seen a few times. The J gene is TRBJ2-1, the V gene TRBV9, with TRBD2 identical over 11 bases. After removal of 1 base from V and 4 bases from J, the junction contained 7 bases not matched to a gene. The germline CDR1 and CDR2 sequences are SGDLS and YYNGEE. There are 17 residues in the CDR3. CDR3 DNA: TGTGCCAGCAGCGTAAGAGGGCTAGCGGGGGGTTACAATGAGCAGTTCTTC. This codes for CASSVRGLAGGYNEQFF.

This clonotype was observed a few times. V usage is TRBV6-1 and J usage is TRBJ2-5; 9 bases map to TRBD2. With 7 bases clipped from V and 5 bases from J, the junction kept 11 bases outside the gene matches. The germline V gene has CDR1 MNHNS and CDR2 SASEGT. CDR3 length: 15 residues. In nucleotides, the CDR3 is TGTGCCAGCACCATGGGGATAGCGGGGGTGGAGACCCAGTACTTC. Translation gives CASTMGIAGVETQYF.

In its sample, this clonotype was seen a few times. This rearrangement joins TRBV6-2 or TRBV6-3 to TRBJ2-7; D gene unclear. This CDR3 is built from 12 residues. V was cut by 5 bases and J by 3 bases, with 8 bases left in between. Germline V gene sequence: CDR1 MNHEY, CDR2 SVGEGT. CDR3 loop: CASSLIHYEQYF. The DNA for the CDR3 is TGTGCCAGCAGTCTTATCCACTACGAGCAGTACTTC.

The chain has TRBV19 and TRBJ1-5; D might be TRBD1 (6 bases). Germline V gene lookup returns CDR1 LNHDA and CDR2 SQIVND (reference sequence). V dropped 5 bases and J dropped 4 bases, with 15 bases sitting between them. The CDR3 covers 15 residues. CDR3 in amino acids: CASSGGAAKNQPQHF. The CDR3 DNA reads TGTGCCAGTAGTGGGGGGGCCGCAAAGAATCAGCCCCAGCATTTT.